Presented here are 21 T cell receptor beta chains from one specimen sequenced in a study of CD8 T cells in Susac syndrome. Reverse transcription of roughly 0.5 to 1 ug RNA was carried out with random hexamers. TCRdb itself ran the immunoSEQ multiplex PCR reads through MiXCR, one entry per CDR3 protein. The table includes about 140,000 distinct CDR3 sequences, approximately 95% detected once. The sample taken for sequencing was CD4+ T cells from PBMCs. Receptors originate from a human donor with multiple sclerosis.

The chain couples TRBV9 to TRBJ2-1; TRBD2 matches 9 bases. CDR3 length equals 16 residues. J was trimmed by 7 bases and V by 3 bases; bases with no gene match: 11. Germline values: CDR1 SGDLS, CDR2 YYNGEE. CDR3 bases: TGTGCCAGCAGCGCGATTAGCGGGAGTGGGGTAAATGAGCAGTTCTTC. Translated, it gives CASSAISGSGVNEQFF.

The genes are TRBV20-1 and TRBJ1-1; perhaps TRBD1 as D (5 bases). CDR1 and CDR2 from the germline V gene are DFQATT and SNEGSKA (reference sequence). V lost 4 bases to trimming and J lost 5 bases, with 14 bases between them. CDR3 length: 13 amino acids. The CDR3 DNA is TGCAGTGCTACCCCGGGGGGGAGAACTGAAGCTTTCTTT. It specifies CSATPGGRTEAFF.

This clonotype was recorded a few times. The V and J genes are TRBV27 and TRBJ1-1, with D unclear. Between the trimmed V and J ends, which lost 6 bases and 1 base, there was a span of 12 bases. CDR3 length: 14 amino acids. Germline assignment: CDR1 MNHEY and CDR2 SMNVEV (reference sequence). CDR3 loop: CASREVGRNTEAFF. The CDR3 DNA reads TGTGCCAGCAGGGAGGTCGGTAGGAACACTGAAGCTTTCTTT.

The chain links TRBV11-3 to TRBJ2-3; 11 nucleotides agree with TRBD2. Germline-derived CDR1 and CDR2 are SGHNT and YENEEA. With V trimmed by 5 bases and J by 5 bases, 18 bases remained unmatched. There are 19 residues in the CDR3. In DNA form, the CDR3 reads TGTGCCAGCAGCCCGGTGGGGGGACTAGCGGTCCAAGGCGGAGATACGCAGTATTTT. Its protein product is CASSPVGGLAVQGGDTQYF.

The chain carries TRBV29-1 and TRBJ2-7, with TRBD1 identical over 10 bases. Germline V gene lookup returns CDR1 SQVTM and CDR2 ANQGSEA. This CDR3 comprises 16 residues. J lost 3 bases, V lost 1 base, and 9 bases had no gene match. CDR3 nucleotides: TGCAGCGTTGAAGTAGATTCCGGGACAGGGGACTACGAGCAGTACTTC. It codes for CSVEVDSGTGDYEQYF.

The J gene is TRBJ2-2, the V gene TRBV18; D possibly corresponds to TRBD1 (6 bases). The CDR3 consists of 14 residues. With 8 bases removed from V and 4 bases from J, the gap between germline ends came to 14 bases. CDR1 KGHSH and CDR2 LQKENI come from the germline V gene. The CDR3 reads CASPVDSFTGELFF. DNA of the CDR3: TGTGCCAGCCCTGTGGACAGTTTCACCGGGGAGCTGTTTTTT.

The chain uses TRBV29-1 and TRBJ2-1; 8 nucleotides line up with TRBD2. The CDR3 has 16 residues. V was pared by 7 bases and J by 1 base, with 12 bases of the junction left unmatched. The germline V gene has CDR1 SQVTM and CDR2 ANQGSEA. CDR3 in DNA: TGCAGCGCCCGCCACCCAACTAGCGGTTCCTACAATGAGCAGTTCTTC. It is translated as CSARHPTSGSYNEQFF.

The V and J genes are TRBV3-1 and TRBJ2-7, with 7 positions matching TRBD2. The CDR3 has 15 amino acids. The V gene end was trimmed by 1 base and the J gene end by 3 bases; junction bases not matched to a gene: 6. Germline V gives CDR1 LGHDT, CDR2 YNNKEL (reference sequence). CDR3 bases: TGTGCCAGCAGCCAAGGTCCGGCTAGCGGCTACGAGCAGTACTTC. Amino acid sequence: CASSQGPASGYEQYF.

J is TRBJ1-1 and V is TRBV30; D is possibly TRBD1 (5 bases). The germline gives CDR1 GTSNPN, CDR2 SVGIG (reference sequence). The length of the CDR3 is 12 residues. Between the trimmed V and J ends, which lost 8 bases and 0 bases, there was a span of 10 bases. DNA for the CDR3: TGTGCCCGTCAGACAGTGAACACTGAAGCTTTCTTT. Translating gives CARQTVNTEAFF. Variable domain in full (rest from reference TRBV30 and TRBJ1-1): SQTIHQWPATLVQPVGSPLSLECTVEGTSNPNLYWYRQAAGRGLQLLFYSVGIGQISSEVPQNLSASRPQDRQFILSSKKLLLSDSGFYLCARQTVNTEAFFGQGTRLTVV.

The rearrangement links TRBV28 to TRBJ1-5; 7 positions match TRBD1. CDR1 and CDR2 from the germline V gene are MDHEN and SYDVKM. The CDR3 consists of 14 residues. Germline trimming cut 5 bases from V and 4 bases from J; bases unmatched to any gene: 5. CDR3 residues: CASSEDRRNQPQHF. CDR3 DNA: TGTGCCAGCAGTGAGGACAGGAGGAATCAGCCCCAGCATTTT.

The chain has TRBV29-1 and TRBJ1-2; 8 bases align to TRBD1. CDR1 SQVTM and CDR2 ANQGSEA come from the germline V gene. Trimming cost V 5 bases and J 4 bases; bases outside gene matches: 6. The CDR3 has 13 amino acids. The CDR3 coding sequence is TGCAGCGTTCCTGCAGGGGGCGGCTATGGCTACACCTTC. Encoded protein: CSVPAGGGYGYTF.

This chain connects TRBV2 to TRBJ2-7; TRBD2 agrees at 7 bases. The germline gives CDR1 SNHLY, CDR2 FYNNEI. V lost 3 bases to trimming and J lost 0 bases; unmatched junction nucleotides: 5. This CDR3 has 15 residues. DNA for the CDR3: TGTGCCAGCAGTGAGAACGGGGGGACCTCCTACGAGCAGTACTTC. It specifies CASSENGGTSYEQYF.

The rearrangement joins TRBV20-1 to TRBJ2-1, with 12 bases identical to TRBD2. The CDR3 is 17 amino acids. V lost 1 base and J lost 0; bases outside the gene matches: 4. The germline CDR1 and CDR2 sequences are DFQATT and SNEGSKA (reference sequence). CDR3 in amino acids: CSARALAGGPSYNEQFF. In DNA form, the CDR3 reads TGCAGTGCTAGAGCCCTAGCGGGAGGGCCCTCCTACAATGAGCAGTTCTTC.

This clonotype came up once. The V gene is TRBV6-5, the J gene TRBJ1-3, with D possibly matching TRBD1 (5 bases). Looked up from germline, CDR1 is MNHEY and CDR2 is SVGAGI. Trimming pared 7 bases from V and 2 bases from J, leaving 12 bases between. The CDR3 has 14 residues. The CDR3 loop is CASKFGRAGNTIYF. Here the CDR3 DNA reads TGTGCCAGCAAATTTGGCAGGGCTGGAAACACCATATATTTT.

This chain joins TRBV30 and TRBJ2-1, with 12 nucleotides matching TRBD1. Trimming removed 0 bases from V and 7 bases from J; junction bases left unmatched: 7. The CDR3 is 16 amino acids. Germline values: CDR1 GTSNPN, CDR2 SVGIG (reference sequence). The CDR3 DNA reads TGTGCCTGGAGTGTACTAGGGACAGGGGGCAGGAATGAGCAGTTCTTC. Encoded protein: CAWSVLGTGGRNEQFF.

The rearrangement joins TRBV2 to TRBJ1-5, with unresolved D. V was shortened by 7 bases and J by 0 bases, with 7 bases between the two germline ends. Germline values: CDR1 SNHLY, CDR2 FYNNEI. The CDR3 extends over 13 amino acids. CDR3 bases: TGTGCCAGCACGGTCTATAGCAATCAGCCCCAGCATTTT. Encoded protein: CASTVYSNQPQHF. Full variable domain (outside the CDR3, taken from reference TRBV2 and TRBJ1-5): EPEVTQTPSHQVTQMGQEVILRCVPISNHLYFYWYRQILGQKVEFLVSFYNNEISEKSEIFDDQFSVERPDGSNFTLKIRSTKLEDSAMYFCASTVYSNQPQHFGDGTRLSIL.

This sequence joins TRBV5-1 and TRBJ2-1; D might be TRBD2 (6 bases). From germline, CDR1 is SGHRS and CDR2 YFSETQ. The CDR3 contains 16 residues. V was trimmed by 1 base and J by 0 bases, leaving 11 bases between them. DNA of the CDR3: TGCGCCAGCAGCTTGTTTGCGGGGAGCTCCTACAATGAGCAGTTCTTC. Its translation is CASSLFAGSSYNEQFF.

This clonotype was detected once. This rearrangement joins TRBV15 to TRBJ2-7; 9 bases are a match to TRBD2. Trimming took 1 base from V and 4 from J; bases not matched to a gene: 14. The CDR3 extends over 18 amino acids. Germline CDR1 reads LNHNV; CDR2 reads YYDKDF (reference sequence). Here the CDR3 DNA reads TGTGCCACCAGCAGAGTTACCGGGAGCGGGAGGACGAAATACGAGCAGTACTTC. Translating gives CATSRVTGSGRTKYEQYF.

This chain joins TRBV20-1 and TRBJ1-2; the D is unclear. The CDR3 runs 12 residues. CDR1 is DFQATT, CDR2 SNEGSKA, per germline (reference sequence). V lost 2 bases to trimming and J lost 8 bases, with 12 bases between them. The CDR3 DNA follows: TGCAGTGCTAGACGGGTACCGATCGGCTACACCTTC. Protein product: CSARRVPIGYTF.

This CDR3 reads CSVAGLAYGYTF. The CDR3 DNA reads as TGCAGCGTTGCAGGTCTCGCCTATGGCTACACCTTC. This chain joins TRBV29-1 and TRBJ1-2; unclear D gene. Trimming stripped 4 bases from V and 4 bases from J, with 10 bases between. The CDR3 length is 12 residues. The germline V gene has CDR1 SQVTM and CDR2 ANQGSEA.

CDR3 sequence: CASSSDRNQPQHF. The CDR3 DNA sequence: TGTGCCAGCTCATCTGACAGGAATCAGCCCCAGCATTTT. The rearrangement links TRBV18 to TRBJ1-5, with D possibly being TRBD1 (6 bases). Between the trimmed V and J ends, which lost 5 bases and 4 bases, there was a span of 9 bases. The CDR3 covers 13 residues. Per the germline V gene, CDR1 is KGHSH and CDR2 is LQKENI.